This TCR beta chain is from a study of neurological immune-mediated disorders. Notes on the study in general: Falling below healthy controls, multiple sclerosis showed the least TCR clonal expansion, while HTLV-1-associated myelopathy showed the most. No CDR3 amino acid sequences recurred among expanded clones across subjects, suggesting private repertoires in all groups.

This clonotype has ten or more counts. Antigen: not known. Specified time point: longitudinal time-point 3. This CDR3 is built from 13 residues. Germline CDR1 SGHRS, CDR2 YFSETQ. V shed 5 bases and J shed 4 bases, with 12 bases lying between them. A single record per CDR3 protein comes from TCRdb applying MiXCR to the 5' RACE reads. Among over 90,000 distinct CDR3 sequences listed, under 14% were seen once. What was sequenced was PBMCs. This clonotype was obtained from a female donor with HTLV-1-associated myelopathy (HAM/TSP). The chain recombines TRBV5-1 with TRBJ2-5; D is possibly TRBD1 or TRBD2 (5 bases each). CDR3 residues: CASRRGDRETQYF. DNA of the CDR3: TGCGCCAGCAGGAGGGGTGATAGAGAGACCCAGTACTTC.